This T cell receptor beta chain was found in a study of CD8+CD57+ T cells in acquired aplastic anemia. Study as a whole: Quantities of DNA derived from sorted CD4+ and CD8+ cells averaged roughly 3 ug.

Profiles of TCR beta VDJ and CDR3 were generated from a genomic DNA template. Each CDR3 protein is one row after TCRdb ran MiXCR on the reads. The profile shows about 160,000 distinct CDR3 sequences, 48% of them singletons. This clonotype was found many times. Patients included in sequencing had previously demonstrated CD8+CD57+ cell expansion by flow cytometry. The CDR3 runs to 17 residues. Germline-derived CDR1 and CDR2 are SNHLY and FYNNEI. V was clipped by 4 bases and J by 1 base; unmatched bases: 10. Sequences were obtained from sorted CD4+, CD8+, or CD8+CD57+ T cells (not recorded which) from PBMCs. This sequence joins TRBV2 and TRBJ2-1; the match to TRBD2 covers 7 bases. The origin of this receptor is a human donor with aplastic anemia. CDR3 sequence: CASSGSKSGTSYNEQFF. The CDR3 DNA follows: TGTGCCAGCAGTGGCTCGAAGAGCGGGACGTCCTACAATGAGCAGTTCTTC.